This T cell receptor (beta chain) was identified in a study of control samples from healthy donors and cancer patients. Measured with immunoSEQ multiplex PCR; TCRdb has only the in-frame clones, and not every one. In the table there are more than 65,000 clones, over 80% of which are singletons. Germline CDR1 and CDR2: MDHEN and SYDVKM. J lost 7 bases, V lost 4 bases, and 8 bases had no gene match. This CDR3 region has 14 residues. The chain is built from TRBV28 and TRBJ2-7; 9 bases align to TRBD1. The sample comprised blood. The source of this sequence is a man in his 60s in good health. This chain's CDR3 is CASSSGTGHREQYF. The CDR3 bases are TGTGCCAGCAGTTCCGGGACAGGGCATCGGGAGCAGTACTTC.